The next 2 T cell receptor beta chains were all read from a single sample in a study of response to subunit inactivated influenza vaccine. TCRdb itself ran the RT-PCR reads through MiXCR, one entry per CDR3 protein. The data contain about 650,000 distinct CDR3 sequences, around 15% of them seen just once; the ten biggest clones take up approximately 7.6%. Sequencing was performed on PBMCs from blood, taken roughly 2 weeks before vaccination. The receptors were gathered from a man aged 50 or older who received an inactivated influenza vaccine.

This clonotype was counted many times. The chain is built from TRBV29-1 and TRBJ2-7; 7 positions match TRBD1. This CDR3 region has 11 residues. The V gene end was trimmed by 6 bases and the J gene end by 4 bases; junction bases not matched to a gene: 3. Germline-derived CDR1 and CDR2 are SQVTM and ANQGSEA. CDR3: CSVTDRYEQYF. Here the CDR3 DNA reads TGCAGCGTCACGGACAGGTACGAGCAGTACTTC.

In its sample, this clonotype was seen a few times. This chain joins TRBV3-1 and TRBJ1-1, with a tentative D call TRBD1 (6 bases). Germline CDR1 reads LGHDT; CDR2 reads YNNKEL (reference sequence). The CDR3 has 14 amino acids. V was cut by 5 bases and J by 5 bases, with 15 bases left in between. CDR3 coding DNA: TGTGCCAGCAGCGATCGGGGGGGGCGGACTGAAGCTTTCTTT. Translated, it gives CASSDRGGRTEAFF.